These 4 T cell receptor beta chains share one sample of origin, sequenced in a study of blood T cell repertoires in COVID-19. Data came from immunoSEQ multiplex PCR; TCRdb stores just in-frame clones and leaves some out. The table records approximately 230,000 clones, about nine tenths of them present only once. Source material: peripheral blood. The receptors here all came from a man aged 25 to 40 who had recovered from COVID-19.

The rearrangement links TRBV18 to TRBJ1-1, with no clear D. The germline V and J ends were trimmed by 3 bases and 2 bases, with 7 bases remaining between them. Germline V CDR1 and CDR2: KGHSH, LQKENI. The CDR3 has 13 amino acids. CDR3 nucleotide sequence: TGTGCCAGCTCACCGAGTTCAAACACTGAAGCTTTCTTT. It yields the protein CASSPSSNTEAFF.

The rearrangement joins TRBV6-2 or TRBV6-3 to TRBJ2-3, with D maybe TRBD2 (6 bases). V dropped 2 bases and J dropped 0 bases, with 15 bases sitting between them. In germline, CDR1 is MNHEY, CDR2 SVGEGT. The CDR3 runs 17 residues. CDR3 in amino acids: CASSYRRGLLSTDTQYF. In DNA, the CDR3 is TGTGCCAGCAGTTACCGGAGGGGCTTACTAAGCACAGATACGCAGTATTTT.

The chain links TRBV6-9 to TRBJ2-1; maybe TRBD1 (5 bases). V was trimmed by 0 bases and J by 8 bases, leaving 17 bases between them. The CDR3 contains 16 residues. Germline CDR1 is MNHGY and CDR2 is SVAAGI. The CDR3 coding sequence is TGTGCCAGCAGTTATTCGACGGTAGGGGTGGGGTATGAGCAGTTCTTC. Its translation is CASSYSTVGVGYEQFF.

The chain is built from TRBV4-1 and TRBJ1-1; 8 bases match TRBD1. The trim removed 5 bases at V and 0 bases at J, leaving 5 bases unmatched. The germline CDR1 and CDR2 sequences are MGHRA and YSYEKL. This CDR3 region has 15 residues. CDR3 in DNA: TGCGCCAGCAGCTTAATGGGACAGGTGAACACTGAAGCTTTCTTT. It specifies CASSLMGQVNTEAFF.